These 9 T cell receptor beta chains share one sample of origin, sequenced in a study of T-cell memory formation after mild COVID-19. TCRdb reprocessed the 5' RACE reads via MiXCR and lists one record per CDR3 protein. Among about 400,000 distinct CDR3 sequences, around a quarter were seen once, and the ten largest hold over 10%. Sequencing used PBMCs or a T cell subset sorted from them (not recorded which). These receptors were taken from an adult woman who had mild COVID-19 (a few samples of this study predate the infection). Cell type and time point are not known.

The V call is TRBV25-1, the J call TRBJ2-1, with a tentative D call TRBD2 (6 bases). This CDR3 is built from 17 residues. CDR1 is MGHDK and CDR2 is SYGVNS in the germline V gene. V lost 1 base and J lost 4, with 17 bases in between. The CDR3 DNA reads as TGTGCCAGCAGTGAATTTACGTCTTCTAGCGTATACAATGAGCAGTTCTTC. Protein: CASSEFTSSSVYNEQFF.

This clonotype has a handful of counts. J is TRBJ2-2 and V is TRBV9, with 13 bases that match TRBD2. Germline V gene data show CDR1 as SGDLS and CDR2 as YYNGEE. The ends lost 0 bases at V and 1 base at J; junction bases unmatched: 6. This CDR3 has 19 residues. The CDR3 DNA is TGTGCCAGCAGCGTAGGAACTAGCGGGGGGGTCTGGAACACCGGGGAGCTGTTTTTT. Protein: CASSVGTSGGVWNTGELFF. The full variable domain, in which reference TRBV9 and TRBJ2-2 provide the parts outside the CDR3, is DSGVTQTPKHLITATGQRVTLRCSPRSGDLSVYWYQQSLDQGLQFLIQYYNGEERAKGNILERFSAQQFPDLHSELNLSSLELGDSALYFCASSVGTSGGVWNTGELFFGEGSRLTVL.

A few counts support this clonotype. A much larger clone differs by one base, so this may be a read error. This sequence joins TRBV7-6 and TRBJ2-1; TRBD2 matches at 8 bases. The germline V gene has CDR1 SGHVS and CDR2 FNYEAQ. The V segment lost 1 base and the J segment 0 bases; nucleotides outside the gene matches: 2. This CDR3 spans 16 amino acids. The CDR3 protein is CASSLGSGNSYNEQFF. CDR3 nucleotides: TGTGCCAGCAGCTTAGGTAGCGGGAACTCCTACAATGAGCAGTTCTTC.

This chain connects TRBV11-1 to TRBJ2-4, with 7 bases matching TRBD2. Germline CDR1 and CDR2: SGHAT and FQDESV (reference sequence). V lost 6 bases, J lost 4 bases, and 3 bases stayed unmatched. The CDR3 runs 13 residues. The CDR3 spells CASRMRGKNIQYF. CDR3 DNA sequence: TGTGCCAGCAGGATGCGGGGGAAAAACATTCAGTACTTC.

This chain uses TRBV6-5 with TRBJ2-1, with TRBD2 matching 14 bases. This CDR3 has 16 residues. Losses at the gene ends were 8 bases for V and 6 bases for J; bases not matched to a gene: 9. CDR1 MNHEY and CDR2 SVGAGI come from the germline V gene. The CDR3 coding sequence is TGTGCCAGCCAGGGGACTAGCGGGAGCCTGGGCAATGAGCAGTTCTTC. It specifies CASQGTSGSLGNEQFF.

This clonotype was observed a single time. This chain links TRBV11-2 with TRBJ2-7; D might be TRBD2 (5 bases). V was clipped by 0 bases and J by 3 bases, with 9 bases between them. Germline V gives CDR1 SGHAT, CDR2 FQNNGV. CDR3 size: 14 residues. The CDR3 here is CASSLDRGIYEQYF. CDR3 DNA: TGTGCCAGCAGCTTAGATCGGGGAATCTACGAGCAGTACTTC.

V and J are TRBV14 and TRBJ2-2; perhaps D is TRBD1 or TRBD2 (5 bases each). Germline assignment: CDR1 SGHDN and CDR2 FVKESK. The V gene lost 4 bases and the J gene lost 4 bases, with 13 bases spanning the gap. This CDR3 has 15 amino acids. CDR3 DNA: TGTGCCAGCAGCCCACTGGGGGTATTCACCGGGGAGCTGTTTTTT. It translates to CASSPLGVFTGELFF.

This clonotype was detected many times. The J gene is TRBJ1-5, the V gene TRBV12-3 or TRBV12-4, with unresolved D. Trimming stripped 6 bases from V and 2 bases from J, with 11 bases between. This CDR3 has 14 residues. CDR3 in DNA: TGTGCCAGCAGCCTGGGCCAGGGCAATCAGCCCCAGCATTTT. Residues: CASSLGQGNQPQHF.

The table lists this clonotype with a few counts. The chain couples TRBV7-9 to TRBJ2-6; D possibly uses TRBD1 or TRBD2 (5 bases each). The CDR3 sequence is 16 residues long. Germline CDR1 reads SEHNR; CDR2 reads FQNEAQ (reference sequence). Trimming shortened V by 5 bases and J by 4 bases, and 15 bases separated the two germline ends. CDR3 nucleotide sequence: TGTGCCAGCAGCCGGGACGCGAAGTCCGGGGCCAACGTCCTGACTTTC. Protein: CASSRDAKSGANVLTF. Based on the CDR3 plus reference TRBV7-9 and TRBJ2-6, the full variable domain is DTGVSQNPRHKITKRGQNVTFRCDPISEHNRLYWYRQTLGQGPEFLTYFQNEAQLEKSRLLSDRFSAERPKGSFSTLEIQRTEQGDSAMYLCASSRDAKSGANVLTFGAGSRLTVL.